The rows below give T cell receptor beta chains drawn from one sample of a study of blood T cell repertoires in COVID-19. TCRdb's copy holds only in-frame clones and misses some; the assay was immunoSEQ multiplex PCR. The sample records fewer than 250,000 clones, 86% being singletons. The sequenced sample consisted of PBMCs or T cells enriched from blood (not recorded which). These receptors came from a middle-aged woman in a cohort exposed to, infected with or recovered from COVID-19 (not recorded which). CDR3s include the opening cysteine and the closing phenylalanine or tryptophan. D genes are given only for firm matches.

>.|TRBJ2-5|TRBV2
CASSDSQETQYF
TGTGCCAGCAGTGACAGTCAAGAGACCCAGTACTTC
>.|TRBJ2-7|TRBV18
CASSPTRASSYEQYF
TGTGCCAGCTCACCAACGAGGGCTAGCTCCTACGAGCAGTACTTC
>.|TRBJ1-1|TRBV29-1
CSVPSGGMNTEAFF
TGCAGCGTTCCCAGCGGAGGTATGAACACTGAAGCTTTCTTT
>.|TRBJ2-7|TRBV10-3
CAIRDSLYEQYF
TGTGCCATCAGGGACAGTCTCTACGAGCAGTACTTC
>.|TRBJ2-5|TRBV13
CASSASGVQETQYF
TGTGCCAGCAGCGCCAGCGGCGTACAAGAGACCCAGTACTTC
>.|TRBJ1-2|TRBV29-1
CSVDPGGGNYGYTF
TGCAGCGTCGATCCGGGAGGTGGAAACTATGGCTACACCTTC
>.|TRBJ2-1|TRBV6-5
CASRSGGDEQFF
TGTGCCAGCAGATCCGGCGGCGATGAGCAGTTCTTC
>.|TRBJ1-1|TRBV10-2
CASSEGQGTGEAFF
TGCGCCAGCAGTGAGGGCCAGGGAACCGGGGAAGCTTTCTTT
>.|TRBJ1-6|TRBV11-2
CASRRGREGNSPLHF
TGTGCCAGCAGGCGGGGTAGGGAAGGTAATTCACCCCTCCACTTT
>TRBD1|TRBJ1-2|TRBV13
CASSIDRGLTF
TGTGCCAGCAGCATTGACAGGGGATTGACCTTC